A single sample gave rise to the 25 T cell receptor beta chains below, sequenced in a study of blood T cell repertoires in COVID-19 (dated by TCRdb to 2020 to 2022). Library creation used the immunoSEQ multiplex PCR assay. The source is immuneACCESS, and TCRdb retained only in-frame sequences with V and J called. Part of the clones is not carried over; for the studies checked, unresolved V genes explain less than half of this, and the remainder is unexplained. In this sample the table shows about 280,000 clones, roughly 91% of which occur a single time. The ten largest clones add up to about 4.6% of the sample. The sample taken for sequencing was peripheral blood. These receptors originate from a man aged 40-55 years with acute or convalescent COVID-19.

CDR3 sequence reads: CAGSSSGGSDTQYF. The CDR3 nucleotides read TGTGCCGGCTCTTCGAGCGGGGGTTCAGATACGCAGTATTTT. This rearrangement joins TRBV6-6 to TRBJ2-3; TRBD2 aligns across 8 bases. The CDR3 runs 14 residues. V was clipped by 11 bases and J by 4 bases; unmatched bases: 11. Germline V gene data show CDR1 as MNHNY and CDR2 as SVGAGI (reference sequence).

This clone was detected once. V gene TRBV10-3 combines with J gene TRBJ2-3, with TRBD2 matching 9 bases. CDR3 size: 16 residues. Trimming took 6 bases from V and 6 from J; bases not matched to a gene: 13. Germline CDR1 reads ENHRY; CDR2 reads SYGVKD. DNA for the CDR3: TGTGCCATCAGGGGGCTAGCGGGGACTCACGCCGATACGCAGTATTTT. It is translated as CAIRGLAGTHADTQYF.

The chain couples TRBV11-2 to TRBJ2-7; 7 nucleotides align to TRBD2. The ends lost 4 bases at V and 3 bases at J; junction bases unmatched: 12. This CDR3 is built from 16 residues. CDR1 is SGHAT and CDR2 is FQNNGV in the germline V gene. As DNA, the CDR3 is TGTGCCAGCAGCTCTTACCGGGACTATGACTTCTACGAGCAGTACTTC. Its translation: CASSSYRDYDFYEQYF. The full variable domain, with the rest looked up from reference TRBV11-2 and TRBJ2-7, is EAGVAQSPRYKIIEKRQSVAFWCNPISGHATLYWYQQILGQGPKLLIQFQNNGVVDDSQLPKDRFSAERLKGVDSTLKIQPAKLEDSAVYLCASSSYRDYDFYEQYFGPGTRLTVT.

The chain uses TRBV30 and TRBJ1-3; a weak D match, TRBD1 (5 bases). V lost 1 base and J 2 bases, leaving 12 bases between the germline ends. The CDR3 runs to 15 residues. Germline V CDR1 and CDR2: GTSNPN, SVGIG (reference sequence). The CDR3 spells CAWSERGIAGNTIYF. In DNA form, the CDR3 reads TGTGCCTGGAGTGAACGGGGGATCGCTGGAAACACCATATATTTT.

The chain combines TRBV24-1 with TRBJ2-3, with unresolved D. This CDR3 region has 14 residues. With 1 base removed from V and 2 bases from J, the gap between germline ends came to 6 bases. Germline CDR1 KGHDR, CDR2 SFDVKD. The CDR3 sequence is CATSDFGSTDTQYF. CDR3 coding DNA: TGTGCCACCAGTGATTTTGGCTCCACAGATACGCAGTATTTT.

V is TRBV7-2 and J is TRBJ1-1, with D hard to call. Germline loops: CDR1 SGHTA, CDR2 FQGNSA. The germline V and J ends were trimmed by 2 bases and 4 bases, with 8 bases remaining between them. The CDR3 has 13 amino acids. CDR3 coding DNA: TGTGCCAGCAGCTTATATAGTAGCACTGAAGCTTTCTTT. It codes for CASSLYSSTEAFF.

This sequence joins TRBV6-6 and TRBJ1-6; D perhaps matches TRBD1 (5 bases). The CDR3 is made up of 15 amino acids. V lost 6 bases and J lost 8, with 17 bases in between. CDR1 and CDR2 (germline): MNHNY, SVGAGI (reference sequence). Here the CDR3 reads CASRPPGDGYSPLHF. The CDR3 bases are TGTGCCAGCAGACCCCCGGGGGACGGCTATTCACCCCTCCACTTT.

The V and J genes are TRBV5-1 and TRBJ2-2, with D perhaps TRBD2 (5 bases). The V gene's germline CDR1 is SGHRS and CDR2 YFSETQ. V lost 1 base and J 8 bases, leaving 12 bases between the germline ends. The CDR3 has 14 amino acids. In DNA, the CDR3 is TGCGCCAGCAGCTTGAAAGTCACTAGAGGGGAGCTGTTTTTT. Protein product: CASSLKVTRGELFF.

This clone occurred a few times. This chain links TRBV6-5 with TRBJ1-5; possible D gene TRBD1, 6 bases. Germline V gene sequence: CDR1 MNHEY, CDR2 SVGAGI. V lost 6 bases to trimming and J lost 11 bases, with 23 bases between them. This CDR3 is 15 amino acids long. CDR3 nucleotide sequence: TGTGCCAGCAGACTTAGAGGGGACACCCTAAAGGCCCAGCATTTT. Protein product: CASRLRGDTLKAQHF.

The chain combines TRBV7-9 with TRBJ1-2; unclear D gene. CDR1 is SEHNR and CDR2 is FQNEAQ in the germline V gene (reference sequence). Trimming took off 3 bases at V and 4 bases at J, with 6 bases between the two ends. This CDR3 has 12 amino acids. CDR3 sequence (DNA): TGTGCCAGCAGCTTCGGCGGCTATGGCTACACCTTC. Protein sequence: CASSFGGYGYTF.

V gene TRBV2 combines with J gene TRBJ2-1; 10 bases are a match to TRBD2. Germline V lookup: CDR1 SNHLY, CDR2 FYNNEI. This CDR3 is 14 amino acids long. Trimming cost V 7 bases and J 8 bases; bases outside gene matches: 8. CDR3 in DNA: TGTGCCAGCAAAGAAATAGCGGGGGGAGATGAGCAGTTCTTC. Translated, it gives CASKEIAGGDEQFF.

The chain employs TRBV28 and TRBJ1-2, with D tentatively TRBD1 (6 bases). Deletions cut 1 base from V and 6 bases from J, with 12 bases between. Germline V CDR1 and CDR2: MDHEN, SYDVKM. The CDR3 sequence is 14 residues long. DNA for the CDR3: TGTGCCAGCAGTTTATTGCAGGGGTTAGATGGCTACACCTTC. Translated, it gives CASSLLQGLDGYTF.

CDR3 nucleotides: TGTGCCATCAGTGAACAACAGGGTAACTATGGCTACACCTTC. As protein: CAISEQQGNYGYTF. The chain uses TRBV10-3 and TRBJ1-2; tentative D call: TRBD1 (6 bases). The CDR3 totals 14 residues. Trimming took off 3 bases at V and 1 base at J, with 9 bases between the two ends. CDR1 is ENHRY and CDR2 is SYGVKD in the germline V gene.

The sample holds one count of this clone. The gene calls are TRBV9 and TRBJ2-2; tentative D call: TRBD1 (6 bases). This CDR3 spans 14 amino acids. V gave up 10 bases and J gave up 8 bases, with 21 bases separating them. The V gene's germline CDR1 is SGDLS and CDR2 YYNGEE. The CDR3 region is CAASRGHATGELFF. The CDR3 DNA reads as TGTGCCGCCTCTCGGGGACACGCAACGGGGGAGCTGTTTTTT.

The chain uses TRBV6-6 and TRBJ1-1; a weak D match, TRBD1 (6 bases). Germline assignment: CDR1 MNHNY and CDR2 SVGAGI (reference sequence). V was trimmed by 6 bases and J by 9 bases, leaving 14 bases between them. The CDR3 consists of 12 residues. This CDR3 reads CASRYRTGKAFF. The DNA of the CDR3 is TGTGCCAGCAGATATCGAACAGGGAAAGCTTTCTTT.

The CDR3 sequence is CASSPRANYGYTF. The CDR3 nucleotides are TGTGCCAGCAGTCCCCGAGCTAACTATGGCTACACCTTC. The V call is TRBV6-5, the J call TRBJ1-2; D ambiguous. Deletions cut 5 bases from V and 0 bases from J, with 7 bases between. The CDR3 sequence is 13 residues long. Germline loops: CDR1 MNHEY, CDR2 SVGAGI.

V usage is TRBV2 and J usage is TRBJ2-3; 12 nucleotides agree with TRBD2. The CDR3 consists of 15 residues. The ends lost 4 bases at V and 4 bases at J; junction bases unmatched: 3. Germline V lookup: CDR1 SNHLY, CDR2 FYNNEI. The CDR3 region is CASSASGGVSDTQYF. CDR3 nucleotide sequence: TGTGCCAGCAGTGCTAGCGGGGGGGTCTCAGATACGCAGTATTTT.

This chain joins TRBV2 and TRBJ2-1; no firm D call. CDR3 size: 11 residues. CDR1 and CDR2 (germline): SNHLY, FYNNEI. V shed 6 bases and J shed 6 bases, with 6 bases lying between them. The CDR3 nucleotides are TGTGCCAGCAGCTACAGCAATGAGCAGTTCTTC. Protein: CASSYSNEQFF.

This sequence joins TRBV5-8 and TRBJ1-5; 10 bases line up with TRBD1. Per the germline V gene, CDR1 is SGHTS and CDR2 is YDEGEE. This CDR3 has 19 amino acids. The ends lost 2 bases at V and 2 bases at J; junction bases unmatched: 13. The CDR3: CASSLIVDRGLGGNQPQHF. CDR3 DNA sequence: TGTGCCAGCAGCTTAATAGTTGACAGGGGGCTTGGAGGCAATCAGCCCCAGCATTTT.

V and J are TRBV12-3 or TRBV12-4 and TRBJ1-2; weak D call: TRBD1 (5 bases). V was pared by 5 bases and J by 4 bases, with 11 bases between. This CDR3 is 13 amino acids long. CDR3: CASSRGSFYGYTF. The CDR3 nucleotides are TGTGCCAGCAGTCGGGGGTCTTTCTATGGCTACACCTTC.

This clone was counted between two and nine times. The rearrangement joins TRBV7-9 to TRBJ1-2, with TRBD1 matching 8 bases. The germline V gene encodes CDR1 SEHNR and CDR2 FQNEAQ (reference sequence). The CDR3 spans 13 residues. Trimming took 5 bases from V and 6 from J; bases not matched to a gene: 5. For the CDR3, the DNA is TGTGCCAGCAGCCCAGGGGGCGGAAATGGCTACACCTTC. Its protein product is CASSPGGGNGYTF.

The chain couples TRBV3-1 (or the pseudogene TRBV3-2) to TRBJ2-3; 7 nucleotides align to TRBD2. Trimming removed 6 bases from V and 2 bases from J; junction bases left unmatched: 11. Per the germline V gene, CDR1 is LGHDT and CDR2 is YNNKEL (reference sequence). The CDR3 totals 16 residues. The DNA for the CDR3 is TGTGCCAGCAGTAATCGGTACAGCGGGGACACAGATACGCAGTATTTT. This encodes CASSNRYSGDTDTQYF.

The J gene is TRBJ1-1, the V gene TRBV5-1; 9 nucleotides match TRBD1. V was pared by 4 bases and J by 9 bases, with 13 bases of the junction left unmatched. The CDR3 loop spans 15 amino acids. Germline CDR1 SGHRS, CDR2 YFSETQ. CDR3 DNA: TGCGCCAGCAGCCCAGCCATTAGGGGACAGGGCAAAGCTTTCTTT. This codes for CASSPAIRGQGKAFF.

The chain is built from TRBV3-1 (or the pseudogene TRBV3-2) and TRBJ2-7; 8 bases are a match to TRBD1. CDR3 length: 14 residues. V shed 5 bases and J 2 bases; nucleotides not matched to a gene: 5. Germline V gene sequence: CDR1 LGHDT, CDR2 YNNKEL (reference sequence). The CDR3: CASSVGTGPYEQYF. The CDR3 nucleotides read TGTGCCAGCAGCGTTGGGACAGGACCCTACGAGCAGTACTTC.

V gene TRBV30 combines with J gene TRBJ1-6, with 8 positions matching TRBD1. Germline trimming cut 2 bases from V and 9 bases from J; bases unmatched to any gene: 3. This CDR3 comprises 13 residues. CDR1 and CDR2 (germline): GTSNPN, SVGIG (reference sequence). CDR3 bases: TGTGCCTGGAGTATGGACAGGGTTTCACCCCTCCACTTT. Protein sequence: CAWSMDRVSPLHF.